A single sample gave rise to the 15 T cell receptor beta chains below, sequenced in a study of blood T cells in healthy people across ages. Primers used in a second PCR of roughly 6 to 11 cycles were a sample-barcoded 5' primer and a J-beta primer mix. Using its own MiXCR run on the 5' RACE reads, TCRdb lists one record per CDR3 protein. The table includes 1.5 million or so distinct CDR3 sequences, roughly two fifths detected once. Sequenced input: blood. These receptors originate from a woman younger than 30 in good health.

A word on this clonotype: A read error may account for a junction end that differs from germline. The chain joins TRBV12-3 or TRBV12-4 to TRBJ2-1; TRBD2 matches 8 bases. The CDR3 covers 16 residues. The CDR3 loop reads CAGSFPLSGEFNEQFF. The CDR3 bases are TGTGCCGGCAGTTTCCCCCTTAGCGGGGAGTTTAATGAGCAGTTCTTC.

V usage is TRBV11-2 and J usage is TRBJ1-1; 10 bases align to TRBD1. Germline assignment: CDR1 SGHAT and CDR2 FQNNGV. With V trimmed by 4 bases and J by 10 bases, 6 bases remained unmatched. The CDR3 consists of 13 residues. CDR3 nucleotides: TGTGCCAGCAGCTCGGGACAGGGGTTTGGAGCTTTCTTT. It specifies CASSSGQGFGAFF.

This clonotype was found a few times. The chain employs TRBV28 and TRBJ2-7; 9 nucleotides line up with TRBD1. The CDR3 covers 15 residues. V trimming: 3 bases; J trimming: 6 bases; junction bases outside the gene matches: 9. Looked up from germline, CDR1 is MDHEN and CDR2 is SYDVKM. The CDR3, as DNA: TGTGCCAGCAGTTTTGGGACAGGGTCACCGTCCGAGCAGTACTTC. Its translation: CASSFGTGSPSEQYF.

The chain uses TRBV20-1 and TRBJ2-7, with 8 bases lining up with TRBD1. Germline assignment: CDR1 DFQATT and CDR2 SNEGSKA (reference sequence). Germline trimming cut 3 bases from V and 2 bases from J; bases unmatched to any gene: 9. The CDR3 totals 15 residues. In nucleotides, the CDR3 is TGCAGTGCTAGCCTATCCCCGGACAGGGCCTACGAGCAGTACTTC. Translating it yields CSASLSPDRAYEQYF.

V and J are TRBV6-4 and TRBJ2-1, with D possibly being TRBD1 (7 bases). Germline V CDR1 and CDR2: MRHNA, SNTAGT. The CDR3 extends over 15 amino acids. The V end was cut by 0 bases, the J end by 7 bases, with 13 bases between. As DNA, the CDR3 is TGTGCCAGCAGTGACTCGGAGGGGGCGGTAAATGAGCAGTTCTTC. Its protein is CASSDSEGAVNEQFF.

In DNA, the CDR3 is TGCAGTGCTAGATCCCCGAGCACCGGGGAGCTGTTTTTT. This codes for CSARSPSTGELFF. V usage is TRBV20-1 and J usage is TRBJ2-2; D is uncertain. V was clipped by 2 bases and J by 4 bases, with 8 bases between them. CDR1 is DFQATT, CDR2 SNEGSKA, per germline (reference sequence). There are 13 residues in the CDR3.

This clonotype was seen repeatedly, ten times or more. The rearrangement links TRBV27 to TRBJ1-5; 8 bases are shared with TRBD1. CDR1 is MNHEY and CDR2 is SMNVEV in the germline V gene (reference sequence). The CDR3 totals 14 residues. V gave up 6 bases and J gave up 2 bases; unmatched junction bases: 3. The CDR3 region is CASSPQGGNQPQHF. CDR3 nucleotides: TGTGCCAGCAGCCCACAGGGGGGCAATCAGCCCCAGCATTTT.

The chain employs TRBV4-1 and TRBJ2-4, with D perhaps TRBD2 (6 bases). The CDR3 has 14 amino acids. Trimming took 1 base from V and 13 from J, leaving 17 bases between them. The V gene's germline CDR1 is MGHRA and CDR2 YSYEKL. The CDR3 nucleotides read TGCGCCAGCAGCCAAGTGGGAGGTTCGAGGGAGCAGTACTTC. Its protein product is CASSQVGGSREQYF.

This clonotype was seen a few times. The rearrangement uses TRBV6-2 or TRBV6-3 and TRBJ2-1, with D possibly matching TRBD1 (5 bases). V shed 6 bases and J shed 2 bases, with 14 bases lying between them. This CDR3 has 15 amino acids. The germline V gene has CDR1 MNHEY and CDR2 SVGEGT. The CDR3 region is CASSPSLGPYNEQFF. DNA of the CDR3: TGTGCCAGCAGCCCCTCACTGGGGCCCTACAATGAGCAGTTCTTC.

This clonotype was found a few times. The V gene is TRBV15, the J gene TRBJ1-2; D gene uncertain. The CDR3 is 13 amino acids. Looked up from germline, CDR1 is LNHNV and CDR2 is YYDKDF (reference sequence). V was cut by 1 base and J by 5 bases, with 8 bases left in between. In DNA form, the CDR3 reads TGTGCCACCAGCAGAGCGGAGGTTTATGGCTACACCTTC. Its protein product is CATSRAEVYGYTF.

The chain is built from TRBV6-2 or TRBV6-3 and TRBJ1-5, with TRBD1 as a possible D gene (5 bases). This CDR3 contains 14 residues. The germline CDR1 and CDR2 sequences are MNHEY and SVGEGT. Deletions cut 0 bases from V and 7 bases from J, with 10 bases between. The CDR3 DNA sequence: TGTGCCAGCAGTTACTCGTCGGGGCGGCAGCCCCAGCATTTT. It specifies CASSYSSGRQPQHF.

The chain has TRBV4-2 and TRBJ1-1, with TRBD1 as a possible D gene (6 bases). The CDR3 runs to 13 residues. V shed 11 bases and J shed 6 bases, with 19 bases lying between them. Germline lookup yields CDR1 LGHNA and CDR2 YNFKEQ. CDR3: CACTDRSKAEAFF. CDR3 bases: TGTGCCTGCACCGACAGGTCGAAGGCTGAAGCTTTCTTT.

The CDR3 bases are TGTGCCATCAGAGATATAGCGGCGGGATACAATGAGCAGTTCTTC. This encodes CAIRDIAAGYNEQFF. The V and J genes are TRBV10-3 and TRBJ2-1; maybe TRBD2 (6 bases). Germline-derived CDR1 and CDR2 are ENHRY and SYGVKD. Trimming pared 6 bases from V and 4 bases from J, leaving 16 bases between. CDR3 length equals 15 residues.

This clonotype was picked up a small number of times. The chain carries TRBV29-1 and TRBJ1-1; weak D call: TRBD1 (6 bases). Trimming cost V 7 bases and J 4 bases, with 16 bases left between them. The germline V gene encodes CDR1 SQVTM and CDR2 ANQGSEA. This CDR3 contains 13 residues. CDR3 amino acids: CSADRSQSTEAFF. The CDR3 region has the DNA TGCAGCGCCGACAGGTCTCAAAGCACTGAAGCTTTCTTT.

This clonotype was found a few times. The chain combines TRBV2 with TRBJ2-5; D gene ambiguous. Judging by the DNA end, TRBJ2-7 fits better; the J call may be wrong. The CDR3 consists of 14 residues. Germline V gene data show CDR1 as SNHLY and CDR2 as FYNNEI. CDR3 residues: CASRAPYVGSEQYF. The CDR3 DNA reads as TGTGCCAGCAGGGCCCCCTACGTGGGATCCGAGCAGTACTTC.